This T cell receptor (beta chain) derives from a study of blood T cell repertoires in COVID-19. Study-level background: In each case, the material was cDNA or gDNA derived from T cells, B-cell-depleted T cells, or PBMCs.

This study enrolled people aged about 18 to 100 from about two dozen US geographic areas. Either two negative PCRs, clearance, or symptom resolution qualified Cohort 3 donors as recovered. Per the authors' pipeline: Scientists estimated how many nucleated cells there were by amplifying reference gene primers. Libraries were prepared by immunoSEQ multiplex PCR; TCRdb keeps only in-frame clonotypes and omits some of them. The V and J calls and clone size come from that table; D and trimming were worked out from the DNA. The sample lists 400,000 to 450,000 clones, 90% occurring once. The germline gives CDR1 SNHLY, CDR2 FYNNEI. The CDR3 has 13 amino acids. V was clipped by 5 bases and J by 5 bases; unmatched bases: 2.

The sequence came from a man in his late teens or twenties who had recovered from COVID-19. Source material: PBMCs or T cells enriched from blood (not recorded which). The rearrangement uses TRBV2 and TRBJ2-1; 8 bases line up with TRBD1. DNA for the CDR3: TGTGCCAGCAGTTACAGGGGGGACAATGAGCAGTTCTTC. Protein: CASSYRGDNEQFF.